The rows below give T cell receptor beta chains drawn from one sample of a study of OX40 agonist ivuxolimab in advanced cancers. Here immunoSEQ multiplex PCR was the method, and the copy in TCRdb shows in-frame clones only, minus some. This table holds 55,000 to 75,000 clones, roughly 87% found once. The sample was CD4+ or CD8+ T cells sorted from blood, taken in a trial of the OX40 agonist ivuxolimab. The receptor set was obtained from an adult with an advanced solid tumor such as melanoma, head and neck, liver or kidney cancer. CDR3s include the opening cysteine and the closing phenylalanine or tryptophan. The D gene is left open where the match is weak. Size values are once, few and many counts, or a class for expanded clones, and some rows have none.

v_call	d_call	j_call	clone_size	cdr3_length	cdr3_aa	cdr3_nt
TRBV7-6	TRBD1	TRBJ2-1	NA	15	CASSPGQGPYNEQFF	TGTGCCAGCAGCCCCGGACAGGGACCCTACAATGAGCAGTTCTTC
TRBV11-2	TRBD1	TRBJ2-3	few	16	CASSHTGARGTDTQYF	TGTGCCAGCAGCCATACAGGGGCCCGTGGAACAGATACGCAGTATTTT
TRBV9	TRBD2	TRBJ2-3	NA	17	CASSARGSGSSTDTQYF	TGTGCCAGCAGCGCGAGGGGTAGCGGGAGTTCCACAGATACGCAGTATTTT
TRBV7-7	NA	TRBJ1-4	once	13	CASSLPGPEKLFF	TGTGCTAGCAGCCTACCGGGGCCCGAAAAACTGTTTTTT
TRBV30	NA	TRBJ1-6	NA	11	CAWSVQTPLHF	TGTGCCTGGAGTGTACAGACGCCCCTCCACTTT
TRBV27	TRBD1	TRBJ1-2	NA	13	CASSTRGRGGYTF	TGTGCCAGCAGCACCAGGGGGAGGGGCGGCTACACCTTC
TRBV5-1	NA	TRBJ2-1	NA	15	CASSSTGSSWDEQFF	TGCGCCAGCAGCTCTACAGGGTCGTCTTGGGATGAGCAGTTCTTC
TRBV4-1	TRBD2	TRBJ2-5	NA	16	CASSLRTSGSRETQYF	TGCGCCAGCAGCCTTCGGACTAGCGGGAGCCGGGAGACCCAGTACTTC
TRBV5-1	TRBD2	TRBJ2-1	NA	16	CASSSGTSGGYNEQFF	TGCGCCAGCAGCTCCGGGACTAGCGGCGGCTACAATGAGCAGTTCTTC
TRBV2	NA	TRBJ2-2	NA	15	CASRIGSANTGELFF	TGTGCCAGCAGGATCGGGAGCGCGAACACCGGGGAGCTGTTTTTT
TRBV6-6	TRBD1	TRBJ2-1	NA	15	CASSQEGQGAGEQFF	TGTGCCAGCAGCCAAGAGGGACAGGGGGCCGGTGAGCAGTTCTTC
TRBV10-3	TRBD2	TRBJ2-1	NA	12	CAIETSGSFKFF	TGTGCCATCGAAACTAGCGGGAGTTTCAAGTTCTTC
TRBV5-4	TRBD2	TRBJ2-1	NA	15	CASSRGGESYNEQFF	TGTGCCAGCAGCCGCGGGGGGGAGTCCTACAATGAGCAGTTCTTC
TRBV6-5	NA	TRBJ2-1	NA	11	CASSYFNEQFF	TGTGCCAGCAGTTACTTCAATGAGCAGTTCTTC
TRBV6-5	NA	TRBJ2-7	few	15	CASSRDSAKSYEQYF	TGTGCCAGCAGTCGAGACAGCGCGAAATCCTACGAGCAGTACTTC